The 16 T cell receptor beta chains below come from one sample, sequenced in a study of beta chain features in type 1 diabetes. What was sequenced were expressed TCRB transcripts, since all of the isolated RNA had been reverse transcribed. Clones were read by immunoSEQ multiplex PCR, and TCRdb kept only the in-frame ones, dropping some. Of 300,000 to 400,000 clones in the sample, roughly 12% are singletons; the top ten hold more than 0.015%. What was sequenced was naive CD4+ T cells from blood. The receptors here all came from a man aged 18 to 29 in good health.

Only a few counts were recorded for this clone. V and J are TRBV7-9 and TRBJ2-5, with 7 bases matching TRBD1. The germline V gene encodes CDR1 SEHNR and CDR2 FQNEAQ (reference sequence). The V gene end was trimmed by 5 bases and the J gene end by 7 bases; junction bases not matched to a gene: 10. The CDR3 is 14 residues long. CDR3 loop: CASSQRQGRGTQYF. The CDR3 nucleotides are TGTGCCAGCAGCCAGCGACAGGGACGGGGGACCCAGTACTTC.

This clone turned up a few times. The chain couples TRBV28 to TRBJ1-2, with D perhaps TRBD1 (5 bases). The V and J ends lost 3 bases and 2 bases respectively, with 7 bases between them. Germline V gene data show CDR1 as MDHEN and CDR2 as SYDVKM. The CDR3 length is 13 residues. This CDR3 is CASSFGGNYGYTF. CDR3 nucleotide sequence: TGTGCCAGCAGTTTCGGGGGGAACTATGGCTACACCTTC.

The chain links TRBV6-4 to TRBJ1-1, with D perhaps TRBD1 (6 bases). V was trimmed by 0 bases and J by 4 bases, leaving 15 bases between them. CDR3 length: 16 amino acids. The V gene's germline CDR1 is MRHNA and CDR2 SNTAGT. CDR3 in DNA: TGTGCCAGCAGTGACTCGACTACAGGGATGTTCACTGAAGCTTTCTTT. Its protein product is CASSDSTTGMFTEAFF.

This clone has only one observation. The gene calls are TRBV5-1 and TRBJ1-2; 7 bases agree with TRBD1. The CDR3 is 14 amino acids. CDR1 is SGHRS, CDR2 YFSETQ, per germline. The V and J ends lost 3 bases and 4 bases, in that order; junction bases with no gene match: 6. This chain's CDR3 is CASSSEGAIYGYTF. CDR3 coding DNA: TGCGCCAGCAGCTCCGAGGGGGCTATCTATGGCTACACCTTC. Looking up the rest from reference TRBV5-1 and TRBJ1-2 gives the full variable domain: KAGVTQTPRYLIKTRGQQVTLSCSPISGHRSVSWYQQTPGQGLQFLFEYFSETQRNKGNFPGRFSGRQFSNSRSEMNVSTLELGDSALYLCASSSEGAIYGYTFGSGTRLTVV.

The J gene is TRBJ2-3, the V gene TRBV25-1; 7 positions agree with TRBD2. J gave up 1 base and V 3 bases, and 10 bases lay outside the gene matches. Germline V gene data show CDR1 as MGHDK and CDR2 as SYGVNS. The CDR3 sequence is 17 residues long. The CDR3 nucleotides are TGTGCCAGCAGTGACTCAAAGCGGGGCGACCGCACAGATACGCAGTATTTT. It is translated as CASSDSKRGDRTDTQYF.

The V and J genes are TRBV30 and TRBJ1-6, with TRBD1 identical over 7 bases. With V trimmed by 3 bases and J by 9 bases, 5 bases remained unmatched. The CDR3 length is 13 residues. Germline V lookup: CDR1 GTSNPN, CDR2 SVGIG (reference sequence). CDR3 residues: CAWRTQGISPLHF. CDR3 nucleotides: TGTGCCTGGAGAACACAGGGGATTTCACCCCTCCACTTT.

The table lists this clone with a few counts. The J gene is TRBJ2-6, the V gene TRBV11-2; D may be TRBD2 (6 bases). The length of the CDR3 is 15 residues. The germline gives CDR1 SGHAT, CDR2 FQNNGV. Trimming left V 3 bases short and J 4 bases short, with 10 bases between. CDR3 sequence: CASSLRGTGANVLTF. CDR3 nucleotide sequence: TGTGCCAGCAGCTTGCGGGGAACCGGGGCCAACGTCCTGACTTTC.

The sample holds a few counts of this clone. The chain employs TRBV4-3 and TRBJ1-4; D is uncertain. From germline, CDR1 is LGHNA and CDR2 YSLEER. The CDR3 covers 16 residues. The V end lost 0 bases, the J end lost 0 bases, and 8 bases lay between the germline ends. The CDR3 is CASSQDWAATNEKLFF. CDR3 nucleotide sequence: TGCGCCAGCAGCCAAGATTGGGCCGCAACTAATGAAAAACTGTTTTTT.

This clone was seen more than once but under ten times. This chain's CDR3 is CASSLGWTSGNTIYF. DNA for the CDR3: TGTGCCAGCAGCTTAGGCTGGACATCTGGAAACACCATATATTTT. This chain uses TRBV7-2 with TRBJ1-3, with a tentative D call TRBD1 (5 bases). The CDR3 loop spans 15 amino acids. V lost 1 base and J 1 base, leaving 8 bases between the germline ends. Germline assignment: CDR1 SGHTA and CDR2 FQGNSA.

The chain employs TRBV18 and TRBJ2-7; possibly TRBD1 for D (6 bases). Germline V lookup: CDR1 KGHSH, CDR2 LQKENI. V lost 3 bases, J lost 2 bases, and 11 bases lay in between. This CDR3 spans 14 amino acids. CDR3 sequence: CASSPSDRTYEQYF. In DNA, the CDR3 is TGTGCCAGCTCACCGTCGGACAGAACCTACGAGCAGTACTTC.

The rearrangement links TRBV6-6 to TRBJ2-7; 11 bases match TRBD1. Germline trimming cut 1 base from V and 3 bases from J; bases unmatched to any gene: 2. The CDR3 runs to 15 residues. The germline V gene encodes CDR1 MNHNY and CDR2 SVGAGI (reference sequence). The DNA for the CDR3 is TGTGCCAGCAGTTACTATGGGACAGGGGGCTACGAGCAGTACTTC. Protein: CASSYYGTGGYEQYF.

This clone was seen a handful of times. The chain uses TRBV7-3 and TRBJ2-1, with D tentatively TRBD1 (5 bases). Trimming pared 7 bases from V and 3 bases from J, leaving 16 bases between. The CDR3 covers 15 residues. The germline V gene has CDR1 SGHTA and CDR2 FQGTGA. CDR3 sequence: CASTPQGDGYNEQFF. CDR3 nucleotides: TGTGCCAGCACCCCCCAAGGGGATGGCTACAATGAGCAGTTCTTC.

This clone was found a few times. The CDR3 region is CASSLRASGLAKNIQYF. The CDR3 coding sequence is TGTGCCAGCAGCTTAAGGGCTAGCGGCTTAGCCAAAAACATTCAGTACTTC. The rearrangement links TRBV7-2 to TRBJ2-4; 7 positions agree with TRBD2. Germline-derived CDR1 and CDR2 are SGHTA and FQGNSA. Trimming cost V 2 bases and J 0 bases; bases outside gene matches: 7. The CDR3 is 17 residues long.

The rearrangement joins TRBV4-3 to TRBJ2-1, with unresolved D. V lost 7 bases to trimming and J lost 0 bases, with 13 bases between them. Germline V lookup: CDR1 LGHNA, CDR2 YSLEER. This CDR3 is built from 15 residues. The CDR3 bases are TGCGCCAGCACCACGTCCCTGAGCTCCTACAATGAGCAGTTCTTC. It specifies CASTTSLSSYNEQFF.

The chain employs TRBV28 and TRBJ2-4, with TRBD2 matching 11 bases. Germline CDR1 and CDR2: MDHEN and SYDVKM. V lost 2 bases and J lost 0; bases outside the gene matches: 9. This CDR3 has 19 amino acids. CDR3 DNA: TGTGCCAGCAGTTTAGGGGTGGCACTAGCGGGAGTAGCCAAAAACATTCAGTACTTC. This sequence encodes CASSLGVALAGVAKNIQYF. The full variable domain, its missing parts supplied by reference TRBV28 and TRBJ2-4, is DVKVTQSSRYLVKRTGEKVFLECVQDMDHENMFWYRQDPGLGLRLIYFSYDVKMKEKGDIPEGYSVSREKKERFSLILESASTNQTSMYLCASSLGVALAGVAKNIQYFGAGTRLSVL.

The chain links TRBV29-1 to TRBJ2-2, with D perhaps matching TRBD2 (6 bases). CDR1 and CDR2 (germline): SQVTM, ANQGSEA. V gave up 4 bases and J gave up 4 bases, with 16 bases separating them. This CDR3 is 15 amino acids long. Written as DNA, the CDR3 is TGCAGCGTTGCGGGGGACCGGATGAGCACCGGGGAGCTGTTTTTT. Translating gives CSVAGDRMSTGELFF.